This T cell receptor (beta chain) emerged from a study of response to subunit inactivated influenza vaccine. In regard to this clonotype: The antigen is not known.

Trimming removed 5 bases from V and 9 bases from J, with 20 bases in between. The CDR3 has 15 amino acids. CDR1 LNHDA and CDR2 SQIVND come from the germline V gene (reference sequence). TCRdb used MiXCR to reprocess the RT-PCR reads, holding one entry per CDR3 protein. The table has hundreds of thousands of distinct CDR3 sequences, around 16% seen once. Study-wide findings and caveats: The authors suggested that every seasonal influenza vaccination recruits few new T cells.

The receptor was derived from a man aged 50-59 years who received an inactivated influenza vaccine. The sample was PBMCs from blood, taken roughly 13 days after vaccination. The genes are TRBV19 and TRBJ1-5; a possible D gene is TRBD1 (5 bases). The CDR3 nucleotides read TGTGCCAGTAGTCCGTCCTCCTATGGGGCAGGGCCCCAGCATTTT. The encoded protein is CASSPSSYGAGPQHF.